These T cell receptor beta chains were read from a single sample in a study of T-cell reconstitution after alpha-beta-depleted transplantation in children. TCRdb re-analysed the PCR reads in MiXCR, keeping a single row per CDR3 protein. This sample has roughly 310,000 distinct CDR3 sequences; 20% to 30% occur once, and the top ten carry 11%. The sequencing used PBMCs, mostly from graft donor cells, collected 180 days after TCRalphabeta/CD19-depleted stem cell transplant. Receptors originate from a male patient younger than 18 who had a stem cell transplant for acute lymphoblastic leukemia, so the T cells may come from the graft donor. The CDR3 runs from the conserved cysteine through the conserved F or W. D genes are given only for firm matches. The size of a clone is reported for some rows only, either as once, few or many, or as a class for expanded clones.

CASSRAGRITYEQYF TGTGCCAGCAGCCGCGCAGGGAGAATCACCTACGAGCAGTACTTC . TRBJ2-7 TRBV12-3/TRBV12-4 15 .
CASSRGLAGEETQYF TGTGCCAGCAGCCGGGGACTAGCGGGGGAAGAGACCCAGTACTTC TRBD2 TRBJ2-5 TRBV7-9 15 .
CASREGGTDTQYF TGCGCCAGCCGGGAGGGCGGCACAGATACGCAGTATTTT TRBD2 TRBJ2-3 TRBV5-1 13 few
CASSQVGLAGDGEQYF TGCGCCAGCAGCCAAGTGGGACTAGCGGGAGATGGGGAGCAGTACTTC TRBD2 TRBJ2-7 TRBV4-1 16 few
CASSLCLGCEQFF TGTGCCAGCAGTTTATGTCTCGGGTGTGAGCAGTTCTTC . TRBJ2-1 TRBV28 13 .
CASRLTRLAGGQYF TGCGCCAGCAGGTTGACCCGGCTAGCGGGAGGACAGTATTTT TRBD2 TRBJ2-3 TRBV5-1 14 few
CASSYGTGYPSYEQYF TGTGCCAGCAGTTACGGGACAGGGTACCCCTCCTACGAGCAGTACTTC TRBD1 TRBJ2-7 TRBV6-5 16 many
CASSERASGSTDTQYF TGTGCCAGCAGTGAAAGGGCTAGCGGGAGCACAGATACGCAGTATTTT TRBD2 TRBJ2-3 TRBV6-1 16 few
CSARPGAGYTF TGCAGTGCTAGGCCGGGAGCCGGATACACCTTC . TRBJ1-2 TRBV20-1 11 few
CASLSDRMGNEQFF TGTGCCAGCCTATCGGACAGGATGGGGAATGAGCAGTTCTTC TRBD1 TRBJ2-1 TRBV27 14 .
CASSPNGGRGNTEAFF TGTGCCAGCAGTCCCAACGGGGGGAGGGGAAACACTGAAGCTTTCTTT . TRBJ1-1 TRBV6-1 16 .
CASSVATTAYTGELFF TGTGCCAGCAGCGTAGCTACGACAGCATACACCGGGGAGCTGTTTTTT . TRBJ2-2 TRBV9 16 .
CASSLRQSGELFF TGTGCCAGCAGTCTACGACAGTCCGGGGAGCTGTTTTTT . TRBJ2-2 TRBV12-3/TRBV12-4 13 many
CASSSRPGPYNEQFF TGTGCCAGCAGCTCCCGGCCCGGCCCCTACAATGAGCAGTTCTTC . TRBJ2-1 TRBV7-9 15 many
CASSQREGATYEQYF TGTGCCAGCAGCCAAAGAGAGGGGGCGACCTACGAGCAGTACTTC TRBD1 TRBJ2-7 TRBV4-2 15 few
CAIAGRVSGLVGYEQYF TGTGCCATCGCCGGGCGGGTCTCAGGACTAGTCGGGTACGAGCAGTACTTC TRBD2 TRBJ2-7 TRBV10-3 17 many
CATSSPDTQYF TGTGCCACCTCCTCCCCAGATACGCAGTATTTT . TRBJ2-3 TRBV10-3 11 .
CASSRGQGAFGYTF TGCGCCAGCAGCCGGGGACAGGGGGCGTTTGGCTACACCTTC TRBD1 TRBJ1-2 TRBV5-1 14 .
CASSLIARVGTGELFF TGCGCCAGCAGCTTGATAGCCAGGGTGGGCACCGGGGAGCTGTTTTTT . TRBJ2-2 TRBV5-1 16 .
CASATEGSGYTF TGCGCCAGCGCTACCGAGGGGTCTGGCTACACCTTC . TRBJ1-2 TRBV5-1 12 .
CAISGTGEDGYTF TGTGCCATCAGTGGGACAGGAGAGGATGGCTACACCTTC TRBD1 TRBJ1-2 TRBV10-3 13 few
CASLPTSGFQETQYF TGCGCCAGCCTCCCGACTAGCGGGTTCCAAGAGACCCAGTACTTC TRBD2 TRBJ2-5 TRBV5-1 15 few
CASSLGTRGTEQFF TGTGCCAGCAGCTTGGGGACTAGAGGGACTGAGCAGTTCTTC TRBD2 TRBJ2-1 TRBV5-6 14 .
CSVEGISGSSYNEQFF TGCAGTGTTGAGGGAATTTCGGGGAGCTCCTACAATGAGCAGTTCTTC . TRBJ2-1 TRBV20-1 16 .
CASISGRALRTDTQYF TGTGCCAGCATTAGCGGGAGGGCCTTACGCACAGATACGCAGTATTTT TRBD2 TRBJ2-3 TRBV2 16 .
CASSQGGATSGSSYEQYF TGCGCCAGCAGCCAAGGCGGCGCGACTAGCGGGAGCTCCTACGAGCAGTACTTC TRBD2 TRBJ2-7 TRBV4-1 18 few
CASSESASTAKNIQYF TGTGCCAGCAGTGAGTCCGCCTCAACAGCCAAAAACATTCAGTACTTC . TRBJ2-4 TRBV2 16 .
CASSLEATGDPEAFF TGCGCCAGCAGCTTGGAGGCGACAGGGGATCCTGAAGCTTTCTTT TRBD1 TRBJ1-1 TRBV5-1 15 .
CSVGDSGNTIYF TGCAGCGTTGGGGACTCTGGAAACACCATATATTTT . TRBJ1-3 TRBV29-1 12 once
CASSVAPSFLIKNIQYF TGCGCCAGCAGCGTGGCGCCGAGTTTTCTAATCAAAAACATTCAGTACTTC . TRBJ2-4 TRBV5-1 17 few